The source of this T cell receptor beta chain is a study of blood T cell repertoires in COVID-19. Overall study context: The United States, Italy and Spain were the sources of the acute and convalescent COVID-19 samples. Nucleic acid was either cDNA or gDNA, and it came from T cells, B-cell-depleted T cells, or PBMCs.

This CDR3 spans 18 amino acids. V was trimmed by 3 bases and J by 0 bases, leaving 17 bases between them. Germline lookup yields CDR1 ENHRY and CDR2 SYGVKD. As originally analysed: Reference gene primer amplification gave nucleated cell count estimates. Assay used: immunoSEQ multiplex PCR; TCRdb lists only in-frame clones, some missing. V, J and clone size derive from that table, while D and trimming were established from the DNA sequence. The data contain about 120,000 clones, roughly four fifths of them singletons. Sequencing was carried out using peripheral blood. This receptor was taken from a human donor in a cohort sampled during active COVID-19. The gene calls are TRBV10-3 and TRBJ1-4, with a possible D match to TRBD1 (5 bases). CDR3 in DNA: TGTGCCATCAGTGACTGGGGCTTGACCTCTGCAACTAATGAAAAACTGTTTTTT. Translated: CAISDWGLTSATNEKLFF.